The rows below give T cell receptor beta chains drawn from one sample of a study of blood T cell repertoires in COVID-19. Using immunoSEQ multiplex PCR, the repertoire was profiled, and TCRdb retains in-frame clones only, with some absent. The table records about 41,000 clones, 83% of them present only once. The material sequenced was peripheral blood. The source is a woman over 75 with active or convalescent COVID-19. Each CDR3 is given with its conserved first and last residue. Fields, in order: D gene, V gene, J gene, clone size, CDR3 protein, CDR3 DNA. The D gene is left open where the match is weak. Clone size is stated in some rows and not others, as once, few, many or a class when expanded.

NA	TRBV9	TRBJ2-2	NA	CASSVRQGGTGELFF	TGTGCCAGCAGCGTTCGACAGGGAGGCACCGGGGAGCTGTTTTTT
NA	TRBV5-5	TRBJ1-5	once	CASSLTTGKHQPQHF	TGTGCCAGCAGCCTAACGACAGGAAAGCATCAGCCCCAGCATTTT
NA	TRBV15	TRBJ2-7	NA	CATSRDGGFSEQYF	TGTGCCACCAGCAGAGATGGCGGCTTTTCCGAGCAGTACTTC
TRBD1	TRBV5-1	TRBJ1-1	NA	CASSWGQMNTEAFF	TGCGCCAGCAGCTGGGGACAGATGAACACTGAAGCTTTCTTT
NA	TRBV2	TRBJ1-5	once	CASSALVQSNQPQHF	TGTGCCAGCAGTGCCCTGGTCCAGAGCAATCAGCCCCAGCATTTT
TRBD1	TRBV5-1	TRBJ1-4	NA	CASSLQGATNEKLFF	TGCGCCAGCAGCTTACAGGGGGCGACTAATGAAAAACTGTTTTTT
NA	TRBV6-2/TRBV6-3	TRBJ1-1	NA	CASSFKRGTEAFF	TGTGCCAGCAGTTTTAAAAGGGGCACTGAAGCTTTCTTT
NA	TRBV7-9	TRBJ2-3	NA	CASSLAATDTQYF	TGTGCCAGCAGCTTAGCGGCCACAGATACGCAGTATTTT
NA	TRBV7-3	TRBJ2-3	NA	CASSLSGYTDTQYF	TGTGCCAGCAGCTTGTCAGGGTACACAGATACGCAGTATTTT
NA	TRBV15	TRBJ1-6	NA	CATSRDAGSYNSPLHF	TGTGCCACCAGCAGAGATGCCGGTTCCTATAATTCACCCCTCCACTTT
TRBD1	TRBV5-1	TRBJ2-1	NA	CASSLRQGAPNEQFF	TGCGCCAGCAGCTTGCGCCAGGGGGCCCCCAATGAGCAGTTCTTC
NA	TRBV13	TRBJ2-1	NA	CASSLLGVSYNEQFF	TGTGCCAGCAGCTTACTCGGGGTTTCCTACAATGAGCAGTTCTTC
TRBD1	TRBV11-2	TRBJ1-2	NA	CASSGTGQSGYGYTF	TGTGCCAGCAGCGGGACAGGGCAGTCAGGCTATGGCTACACCTTC